These T cell receptor beta chains were read from a single sample in a study of blood T cell repertoires in COVID-19. TCRdb's table, derived via immunoSEQ multiplex PCR, lists solely in-frame clones and lacks some. The sample has about 260,000 clones; approximately 82% are singletons. The sequenced material came from peripheral blood. The source is a man aged 55 to 70 who had recovered from COVID-19. CDR3s include the opening cysteine and the closing phenylalanine or tryptophan. The order of the fields is J gene, D gene, clone size, V gene, CDR3 protein, CDR3 DNA. A D gene is named only where the DNA matches it firmly. Size values are once, few and many counts, or a class for expanded clones, and some rows have none.

j_gene: TRBJ2-3
d_gene: -
abundance: -
v_gene: TRBV5-1
CDR3aa: CASSEAGVNTDTQYF
CDR3nt: TGCGCCAGCAGCGAGGCGGGTGTCAATACAGATACGCAGTATTTT

j_gene: TRBJ2-5
d_gene: TRBD2
abundance: -
v_gene: TRBV28
CDR3aa: CASSMGGGAKETQYF
CDR3nt: TGTGCCAGCAGTATGGGCGGGGGGGCGAAAGAGACCCAGTACTTC

j_gene: TRBJ2-1
d_gene: TRBD1
abundance: -
v_gene: TRBV5-1
CDR3aa: CASSLGDRANEQFF
CDR3nt: TGCGCCAGCAGCTTGGGCGACAGGGCTAATGAGCAGTTCTTC

j_gene: TRBJ2-7
d_gene: -
abundance: -
v_gene: TRBV6-5
CDR3aa: CASSYSWQGTYEQYF
CDR3nt: TGTGCCAGCAGTTACTCCTGGCAGGGAACCTACGAGCAGTACTTC

j_gene: TRBJ2-1
d_gene: TRBD2
abundance: -
v_gene: TRBV6-5
CDR3aa: CASSYSIAGVLNEQFF
CDR3nt: TGTGCCAGCAGTTACTCTATAGCGGGGGTTTTAAATGAGCAGTTCTTC

j_gene: TRBJ2-2
d_gene: -
abundance: -
v_gene: TRBV27
CDR3aa: CASSPVNTGELFF
CDR3nt: TGTGCCAGCAGTCCCGTGAACACCGGGGAGCTGTTTTTT

j_gene: TRBJ1-6
d_gene: -
abundance: once
v_gene: TRBV11-2
CDR3aa: CASSTRQTYNSPLHF
CDR3nt: TGTGCCAGCAGCACACGACAGACCTATAATTCACCCCTCCACTTT

j_gene: TRBJ2-7
d_gene: TRBD1
abundance: -
v_gene: TRBV5-8
CDR3aa: CASSHRQGVSYEQYF
CDR3nt: TGTGCCAGCAGCCATAGACAGGGTGTGTCCTACGAGCAGTACTTC

j_gene: TRBJ2-2
d_gene: -
abundance: -
v_gene: TRBV2
CDR3aa: CASSEGGTGELFF
CDR3nt: TGTGCCAGCAGTGAAGGAGGTACCGGGGAGCTGTTTTTT

j_gene: TRBJ1-6
d_gene: -
abundance: -
v_gene: TRBV11-1
CDR3aa: CASSFRAAGNSPLHF
CDR3nt: TGTGCCAGCAGCTTCCGTGCTGCCGGGAATTCACCCCTCCACTTT

j_gene: TRBJ2-1
d_gene: TRBD1
abundance: -
v_gene: TRBV5-5
CDR3aa: CASSTRDSSYNEQFF
CDR3nt: TGTGCCAGCAGCACCCGGGACAGTTCCTACAATGAGCAGTTCTTC

j_gene: TRBJ1-5
d_gene: TRBD1
abundance: -
v_gene: TRBV5-1
CDR3aa: CASSEKGARNQPQHF
CDR3nt: TGCGCCAGCAGCGAGAAGGGGGCTCGGAATCAGCCCCAGCATTTT

j_gene: TRBJ2-7
d_gene: TRBD2
abundance: once
v_gene: TRBV5-1
CDR3aa: CASSLWTSGRAVGFFYEQYF
CDR3nt: TGCGCCAGCAGCTTATGGACTAGCGGGAGGGCTGTCGGGTTTTTTTACGAGCAGTACTTC

j_gene: TRBJ2-2
d_gene: -
abundance: -
v_gene: TRBV5-1
CDR3aa: CASQRQGTPSSNTGELFF
CDR3nt: TGCGCCAGCCAGAGGCAGGGGACACCTTCGTCGAACACCGGGGAGCTGTTTTTT

j_gene: TRBJ2-1
d_gene: -
abundance: many
v_gene: TRBV12-3/TRBV12-4
CDR3aa: CASSLTNRQFF
CDR3nt: TGTGCCAGCAGTTTAACTAATCGGCAGTTCTTC

j_gene: TRBJ1-3
d_gene: -
abundance: -
v_gene: TRBV21-1
CDR3aa: CASSKGQGISGNTIYF
CDR3nt: TGTGCCAGCAGCAAAGGACAGGGTATCTCTGGAAACACCATATATTTT

j_gene: TRBJ2-7
d_gene: TRBD1
abundance: -
v_gene: TRBV2
CDR3aa: CASREDRASYEQYF
CDR3nt: TGTGCCAGCAGGGAAGACAGGGCCTCCTACGAGCAGTACTTC

j_gene: TRBJ2-7
d_gene: TRBD1
abundance: -
v_gene: TRBV7-9
CDR3aa: CASSLGQGSSYEQYF
CDR3nt: TGTGCCAGCAGCTTAGGACAGGGATCCTCCTACGAGCAGTACTTC

j_gene: TRBJ2-5
d_gene: TRBD1
abundance: -
v_gene: TRBV19
CDR3aa: CASNRQGEETQYF
CDR3nt: TGTGCCAGCAATCGACAGGGGGAAGAGACCCAGTACTTC

j_gene: TRBJ1-1
d_gene: TRBD1
abundance: -
v_gene: TRBV2
CDR3aa: CASSSDRAGLSEAFF
CDR3nt: TGTGCCAGCAGCTCAGACAGGGCTGGGCTATCTGAAGCTTTCTTT